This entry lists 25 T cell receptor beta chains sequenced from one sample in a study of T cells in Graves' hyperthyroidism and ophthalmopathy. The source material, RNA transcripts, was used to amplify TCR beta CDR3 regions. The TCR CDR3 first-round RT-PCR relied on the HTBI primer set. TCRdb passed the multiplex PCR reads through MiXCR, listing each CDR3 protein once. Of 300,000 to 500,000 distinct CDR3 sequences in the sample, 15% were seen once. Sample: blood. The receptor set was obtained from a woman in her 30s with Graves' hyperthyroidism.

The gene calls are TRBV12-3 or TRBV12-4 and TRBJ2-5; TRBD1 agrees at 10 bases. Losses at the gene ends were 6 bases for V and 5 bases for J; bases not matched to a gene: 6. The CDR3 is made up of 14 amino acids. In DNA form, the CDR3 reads TGTGCCAGCAGCCTGACAGGGGGCTTGGAGACCCAGTACTTC. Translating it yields CASSLTGGLETQYF.

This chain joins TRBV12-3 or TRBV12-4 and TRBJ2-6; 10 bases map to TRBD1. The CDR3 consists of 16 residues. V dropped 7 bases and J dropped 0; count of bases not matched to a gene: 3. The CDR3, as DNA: TGTGCCAGCACCTGGACAGGGGGCTCTGGGGCCAACGTCCTGACTTTC. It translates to CASTWTGGSGANVLTF.

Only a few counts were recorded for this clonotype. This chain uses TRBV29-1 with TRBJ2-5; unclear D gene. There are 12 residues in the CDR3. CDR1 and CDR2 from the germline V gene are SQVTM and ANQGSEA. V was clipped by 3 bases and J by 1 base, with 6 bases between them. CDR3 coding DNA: TGCAGCGTTGAGGGTGGCCAAGAGACCCAGTACTTC. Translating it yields CSVEGGQETQYF. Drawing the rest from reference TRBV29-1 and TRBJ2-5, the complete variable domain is SAVISQKPSRDICQRGTSLTIQCQVDSQVTMMFWYRQQPGQSLTLIATANQGSEATYESGFVIDKFPISRPNLTFSTLTVSNMSPEDSSIYLCSVEGGQETQYFGPGTRLLVL.

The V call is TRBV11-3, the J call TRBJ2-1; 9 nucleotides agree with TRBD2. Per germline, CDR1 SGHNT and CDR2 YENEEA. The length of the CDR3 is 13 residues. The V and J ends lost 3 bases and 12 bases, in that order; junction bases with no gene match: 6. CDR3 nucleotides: TGTGCCAGCAGCTTGGGTAGCGGGAGACGGCAGTTCTTC. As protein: CASSLGSGRRQFF.

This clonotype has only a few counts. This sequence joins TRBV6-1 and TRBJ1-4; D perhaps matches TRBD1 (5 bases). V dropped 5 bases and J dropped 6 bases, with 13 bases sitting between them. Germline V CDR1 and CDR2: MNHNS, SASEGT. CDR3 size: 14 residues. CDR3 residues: CASSLGLQDEKLFF. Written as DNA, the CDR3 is TGTGCCAGCAGTCTGGGACTCCAGGATGAAAAACTGTTTTTT.

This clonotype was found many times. The CDR3: CSARDDTTKIFYEQYF. DNA of the CDR3: TGCAGTGCTAGAGATGACACCACTAAGATCTTCTACGAGCAGTACTTC. V and J are TRBV20-1 and TRBJ2-7; D gene uncertain. Trimming pared 0 bases from V and 3 bases from J, leaving 18 bases between. Germline CDR1 is DFQATT and CDR2 is SNEGSKA (reference sequence). This CDR3 region has 16 residues.

The CDR3 loop is CSVRPSELGPQHF. The CDR3 DNA reads as TGCAGCGTTCGACCCTCTGAACTAGGGCCCCAGCATTTT. The rearrangement uses TRBV29-1 and TRBJ1-5; D is uncertain. Trimming pared 5 bases from V and 9 bases from J, leaving 17 bases between. Germline CDR1 is SQVTM and CDR2 is ANQGSEA. CDR3 size: 13 residues.

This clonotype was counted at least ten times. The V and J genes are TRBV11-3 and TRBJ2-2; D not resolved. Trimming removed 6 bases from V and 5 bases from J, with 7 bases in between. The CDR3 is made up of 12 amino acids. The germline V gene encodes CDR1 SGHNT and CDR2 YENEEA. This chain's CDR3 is CASRPKTGELFF. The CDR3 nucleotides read TGTGCCAGCAGACCTAAAACCGGGGAGCTGTTTTTT.

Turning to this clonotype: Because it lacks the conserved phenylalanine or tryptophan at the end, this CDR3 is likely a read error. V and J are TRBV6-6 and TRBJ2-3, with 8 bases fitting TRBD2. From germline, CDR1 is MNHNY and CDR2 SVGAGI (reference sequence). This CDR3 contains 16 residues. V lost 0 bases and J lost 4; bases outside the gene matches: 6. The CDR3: CASSYSGTSNPDTQYS. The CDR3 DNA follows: TGTGCCAGCAGTTACTCTGGGACTAGTAATCCAGATACGCAGTATTCT.

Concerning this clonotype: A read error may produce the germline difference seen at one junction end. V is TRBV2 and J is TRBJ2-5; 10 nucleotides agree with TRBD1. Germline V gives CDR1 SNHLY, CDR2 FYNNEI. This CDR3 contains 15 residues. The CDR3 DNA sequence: TGTGCCAGCAGCGCCCGGGACAGGGGAAGAGAGACCCAGTGCTTC. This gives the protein CASSARDRGRETQCF.

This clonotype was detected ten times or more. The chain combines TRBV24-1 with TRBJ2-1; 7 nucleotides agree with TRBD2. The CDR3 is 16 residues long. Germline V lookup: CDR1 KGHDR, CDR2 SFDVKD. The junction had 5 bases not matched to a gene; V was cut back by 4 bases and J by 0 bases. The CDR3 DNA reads TGTGCCACCAGTGACTTTCTAGCGGTCTCCTACAATGAGCAGTTCTTC. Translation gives CATSDFLAVSYNEQFF.

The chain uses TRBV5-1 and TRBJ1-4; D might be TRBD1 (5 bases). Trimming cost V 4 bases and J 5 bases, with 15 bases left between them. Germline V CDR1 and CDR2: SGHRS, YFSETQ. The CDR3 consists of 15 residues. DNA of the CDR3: TGCGCCAGCAGCAGGGACTCTCAAAGCAATGAAAAACTGTTTTTT. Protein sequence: CASSRDSQSNEKLFF.

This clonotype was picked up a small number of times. The chain's CDR3 is CASSIVGGRETQYF. CDR3 sequence (DNA): TGTGCCAGTAGTATAGTGGGGGGCCGTGAGACCCAGTACTTC. The rearrangement links TRBV19 to TRBJ2-5; TRBD1 or TRBD2 may be the D gene (6 bases each). Germline lookup yields CDR1 LNHDA and CDR2 SQIVND (reference sequence). The length of the CDR3 is 14 residues. The V and J ends lost 1 base and 5 bases respectively, with 11 bases between them.

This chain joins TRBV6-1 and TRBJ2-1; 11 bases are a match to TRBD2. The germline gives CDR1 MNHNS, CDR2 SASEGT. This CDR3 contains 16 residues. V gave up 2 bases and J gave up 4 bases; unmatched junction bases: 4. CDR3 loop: CASSESLAGGYNEQFF. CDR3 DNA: TGTGCCAGCAGTGAATCCCTAGCGGGAGGATACAATGAGCAGTTCTTC.

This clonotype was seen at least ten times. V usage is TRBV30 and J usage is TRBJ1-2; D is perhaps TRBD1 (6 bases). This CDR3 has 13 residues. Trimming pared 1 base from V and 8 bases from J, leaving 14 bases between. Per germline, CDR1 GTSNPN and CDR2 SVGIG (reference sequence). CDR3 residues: CAWSAGGAGGYTF. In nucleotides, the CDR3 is TGTGCCTGGAGTGCCGGGGGGGCGGGCGGCTACACCTTC.

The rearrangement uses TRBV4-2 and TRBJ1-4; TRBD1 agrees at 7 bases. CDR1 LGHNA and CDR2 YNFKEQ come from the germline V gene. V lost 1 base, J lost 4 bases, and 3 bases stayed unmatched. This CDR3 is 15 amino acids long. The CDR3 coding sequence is TGTGCCAGCAGCCAAGCGACAGGGATTAATGAAAAACTGTTTTTT. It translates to CASSQATGINEKLFF.

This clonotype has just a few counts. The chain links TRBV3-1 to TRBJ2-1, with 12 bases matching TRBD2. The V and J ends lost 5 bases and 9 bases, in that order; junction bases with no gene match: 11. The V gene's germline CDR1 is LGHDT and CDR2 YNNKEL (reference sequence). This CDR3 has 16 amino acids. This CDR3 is CASSYLAGGPIREQFF. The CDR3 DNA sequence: TGTGCCAGCAGCTACCTAGCGGGAGGGCCGATTCGTGAGCAGTTCTTC.

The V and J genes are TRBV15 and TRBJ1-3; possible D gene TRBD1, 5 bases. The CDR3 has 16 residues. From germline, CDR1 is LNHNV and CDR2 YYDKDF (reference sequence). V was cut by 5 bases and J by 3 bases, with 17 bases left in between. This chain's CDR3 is CATSAHSAGFGNTIYF. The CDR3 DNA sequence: TGTGCCACCAGCGCCCATTCCGCAGGGTTTGGAAACACCATATATTTT.

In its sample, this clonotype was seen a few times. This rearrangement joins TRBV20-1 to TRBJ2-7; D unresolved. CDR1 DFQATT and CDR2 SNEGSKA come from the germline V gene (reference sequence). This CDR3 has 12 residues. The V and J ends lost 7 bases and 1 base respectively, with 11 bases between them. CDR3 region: CSVGGISYEQYF. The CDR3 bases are TGCAGTGTGGGTGGAATTTCCTACGAGCAGTACTTC.

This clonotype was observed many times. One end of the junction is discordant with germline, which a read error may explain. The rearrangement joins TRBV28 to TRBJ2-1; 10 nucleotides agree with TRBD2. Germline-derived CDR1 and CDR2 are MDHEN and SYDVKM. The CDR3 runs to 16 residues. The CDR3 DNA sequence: TGTGCCAGCATTTCATCAAGCGGGAGGGCCTATAATGAGCAGTTCTTC. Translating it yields CASISSSGRAYNEQFF. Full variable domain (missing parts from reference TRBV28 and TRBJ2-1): DVKVTQSSRYLVKRTGEKVFLECVQDMDHENMFWYRQDPGLGLRLIYFSYDVKMKEKGDIPEGYSVSREKKERFSLILESASTNQTSMYLCASISSSGRAYNEQFFGPGTRLTVL.

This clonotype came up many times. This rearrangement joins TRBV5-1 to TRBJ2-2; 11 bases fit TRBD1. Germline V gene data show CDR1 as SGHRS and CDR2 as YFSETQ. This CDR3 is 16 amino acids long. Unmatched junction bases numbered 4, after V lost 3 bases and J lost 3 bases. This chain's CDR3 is CASSWTGGADTGELFF. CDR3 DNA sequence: TGCGCCAGCAGCTGGACAGGGGGCGCGGACACCGGGGAGCTGTTTTTT.

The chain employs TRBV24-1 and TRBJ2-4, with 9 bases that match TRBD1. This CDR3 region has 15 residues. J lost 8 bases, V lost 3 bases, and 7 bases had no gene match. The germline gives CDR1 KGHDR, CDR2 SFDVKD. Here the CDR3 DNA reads TGTGCCACCAGTGATCCCGACAGGGGGATTCACATTCAGTACTTC. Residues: CATSDPDRGIHIQYF.

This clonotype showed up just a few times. In DNA form, the CDR3 reads TGTGCCAGCAGTCCGTGGACAACCAAAAACATTCAGTACTTC. Protein sequence: CASSPWTTKNIQYF. J is TRBJ2-4 and V is TRBV27, with TRBD1 as a possible D gene (5 bases). V lost 5 bases, J lost 2 bases, and 10 bases lay in between. Germline values: CDR1 MNHEY, CDR2 SMNVEV (reference sequence). CDR3 length equals 14 residues.

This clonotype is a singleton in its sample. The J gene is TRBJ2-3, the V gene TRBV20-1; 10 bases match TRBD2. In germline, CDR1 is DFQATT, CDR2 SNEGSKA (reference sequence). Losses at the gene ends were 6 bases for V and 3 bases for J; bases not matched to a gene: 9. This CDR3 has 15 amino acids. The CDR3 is CSAKSLAGETDTQYF. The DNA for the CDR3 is TGCAGTGCCAAGTCTCTAGCGGGAGAAACAGATACGCAGTATTTT.

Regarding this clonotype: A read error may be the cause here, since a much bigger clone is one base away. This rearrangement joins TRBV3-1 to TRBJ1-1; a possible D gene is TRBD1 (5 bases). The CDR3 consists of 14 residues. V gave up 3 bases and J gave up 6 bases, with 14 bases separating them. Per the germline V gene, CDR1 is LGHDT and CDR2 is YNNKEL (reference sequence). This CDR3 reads CASSQGGGEAEAFF. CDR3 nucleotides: TGTGCCAGCAGCCAGGGCGGGGGAGAGGCTGAAGCTTTCTTT.